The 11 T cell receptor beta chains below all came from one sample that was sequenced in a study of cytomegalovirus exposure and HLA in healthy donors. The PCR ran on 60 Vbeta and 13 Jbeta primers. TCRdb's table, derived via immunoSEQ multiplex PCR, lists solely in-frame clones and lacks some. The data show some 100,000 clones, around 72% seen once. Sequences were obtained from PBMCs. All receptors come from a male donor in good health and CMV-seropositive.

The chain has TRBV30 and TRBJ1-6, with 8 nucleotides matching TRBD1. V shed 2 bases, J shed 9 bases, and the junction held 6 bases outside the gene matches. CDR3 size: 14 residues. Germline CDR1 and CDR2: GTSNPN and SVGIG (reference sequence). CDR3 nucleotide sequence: TGTGCCTGGAGTCCCGGACAGGGAGTTTCACCCCTCCACTTT. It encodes CAWSPGQGVSPLHF.

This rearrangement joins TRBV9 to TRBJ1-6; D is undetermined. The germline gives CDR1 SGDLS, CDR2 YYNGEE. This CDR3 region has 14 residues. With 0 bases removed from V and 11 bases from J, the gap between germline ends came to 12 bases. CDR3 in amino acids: CASSVGGSSAPLHF. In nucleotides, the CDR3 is TGTGCCAGCAGCGTAGGAGGTTCCTCAGCACCCCTCCACTTT.

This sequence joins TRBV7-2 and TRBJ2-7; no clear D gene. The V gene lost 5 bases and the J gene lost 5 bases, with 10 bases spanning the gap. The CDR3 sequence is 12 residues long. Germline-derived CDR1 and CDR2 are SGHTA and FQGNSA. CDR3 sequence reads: CASSPPRDEQYF. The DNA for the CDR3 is TGTGCCAGCAGCCCCCCCCGGGACGAGCAGTACTTC.

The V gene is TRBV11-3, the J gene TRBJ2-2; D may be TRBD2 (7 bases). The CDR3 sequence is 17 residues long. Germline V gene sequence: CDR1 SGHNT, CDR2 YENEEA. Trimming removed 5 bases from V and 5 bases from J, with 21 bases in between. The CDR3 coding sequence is TGTGCCAGCAGCGTATCTTGGGGGGGGGCGATTACCGGGGAGCTGTTTTTT. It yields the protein CASSVSWGGAITGELFF.

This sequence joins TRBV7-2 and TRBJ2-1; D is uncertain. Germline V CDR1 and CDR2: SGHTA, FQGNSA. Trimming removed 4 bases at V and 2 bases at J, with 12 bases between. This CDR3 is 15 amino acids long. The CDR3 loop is CASSSGSRAYNEQFF. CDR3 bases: TGTGCCAGCAGCTCCGGGTCCCGGGCCTACAATGAGCAGTTCTTC.

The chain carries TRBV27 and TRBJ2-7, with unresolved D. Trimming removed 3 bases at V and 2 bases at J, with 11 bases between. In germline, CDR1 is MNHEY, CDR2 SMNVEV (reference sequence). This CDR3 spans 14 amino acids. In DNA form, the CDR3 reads TGTGCCAGCAGTTTGCGTAGTCGGGCCTACGAGCAGTACTTC. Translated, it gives CASSLRSRAYEQYF.

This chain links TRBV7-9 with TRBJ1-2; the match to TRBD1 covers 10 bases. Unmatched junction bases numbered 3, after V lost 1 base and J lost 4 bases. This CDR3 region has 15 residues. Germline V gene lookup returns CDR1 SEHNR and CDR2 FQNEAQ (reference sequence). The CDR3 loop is CASSLGTGGLYGYTF. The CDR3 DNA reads TGTGCCAGCAGCTTAGGGACAGGGGGTCTCTATGGCTACACCTTC. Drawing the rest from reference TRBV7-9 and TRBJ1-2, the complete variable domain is DTGVSQNPRHKITKRGQNVTFRCDPISEHNRLYWYRQTLGQGPEFLTYFQNEAQLEKSRLLSDRFSAERPKGSFSTLEIQRTEQGDSAMYLCASSLGTGGLYGYTFGSGTRLTVV.

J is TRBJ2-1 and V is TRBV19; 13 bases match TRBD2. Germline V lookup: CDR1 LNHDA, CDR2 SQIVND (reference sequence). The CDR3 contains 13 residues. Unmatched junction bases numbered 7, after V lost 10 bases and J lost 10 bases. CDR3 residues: CATRTSGGREQFF. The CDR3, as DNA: TGTGCCACCAGGACTAGCGGGGGACGCGAGCAGTTCTTC. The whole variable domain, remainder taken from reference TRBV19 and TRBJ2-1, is DGGITQSPKYLFRKEGQNVTLSCEQNLNHDAMYWYRQDPGQGLRLIYYSQIVNDFQKGDIAEGYSVSREKKESFPLTVTSAQKNPTAFYLCATRTSGGREQFFGPGTRLTVL.

The chain's CDR3 is CASSPTSREQYF. In DNA, the CDR3 is TGCGCCAGCAGCCCCACTTCGAGGGAGCAGTACTTC. The rearrangement links TRBV4-1 to TRBJ2-7; D is ambiguous. The CDR3 is 12 amino acids. The germline V gene encodes CDR1 MGHRA and CDR2 YSYEKL. Trimming took off 4 bases at V and 7 bases at J, with 11 bases between the two ends.

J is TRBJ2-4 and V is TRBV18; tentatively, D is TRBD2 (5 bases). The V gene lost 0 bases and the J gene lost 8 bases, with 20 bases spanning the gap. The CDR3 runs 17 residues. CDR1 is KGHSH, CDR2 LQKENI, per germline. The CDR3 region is CASSPPGMRASSDIQYF. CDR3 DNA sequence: TGTGCCAGCTCACCACCGGGTATGAGGGCTTCGAGCGACATTCAGTACTTC.

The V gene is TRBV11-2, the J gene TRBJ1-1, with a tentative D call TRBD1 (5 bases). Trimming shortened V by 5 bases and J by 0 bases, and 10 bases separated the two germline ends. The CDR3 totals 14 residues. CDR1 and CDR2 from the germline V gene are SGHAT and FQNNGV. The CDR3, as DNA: TGTGCCAGCAGCCGAGACAGAATGAACACTGAAGCTTTCTTT. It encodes CASSRDRMNTEAFF.